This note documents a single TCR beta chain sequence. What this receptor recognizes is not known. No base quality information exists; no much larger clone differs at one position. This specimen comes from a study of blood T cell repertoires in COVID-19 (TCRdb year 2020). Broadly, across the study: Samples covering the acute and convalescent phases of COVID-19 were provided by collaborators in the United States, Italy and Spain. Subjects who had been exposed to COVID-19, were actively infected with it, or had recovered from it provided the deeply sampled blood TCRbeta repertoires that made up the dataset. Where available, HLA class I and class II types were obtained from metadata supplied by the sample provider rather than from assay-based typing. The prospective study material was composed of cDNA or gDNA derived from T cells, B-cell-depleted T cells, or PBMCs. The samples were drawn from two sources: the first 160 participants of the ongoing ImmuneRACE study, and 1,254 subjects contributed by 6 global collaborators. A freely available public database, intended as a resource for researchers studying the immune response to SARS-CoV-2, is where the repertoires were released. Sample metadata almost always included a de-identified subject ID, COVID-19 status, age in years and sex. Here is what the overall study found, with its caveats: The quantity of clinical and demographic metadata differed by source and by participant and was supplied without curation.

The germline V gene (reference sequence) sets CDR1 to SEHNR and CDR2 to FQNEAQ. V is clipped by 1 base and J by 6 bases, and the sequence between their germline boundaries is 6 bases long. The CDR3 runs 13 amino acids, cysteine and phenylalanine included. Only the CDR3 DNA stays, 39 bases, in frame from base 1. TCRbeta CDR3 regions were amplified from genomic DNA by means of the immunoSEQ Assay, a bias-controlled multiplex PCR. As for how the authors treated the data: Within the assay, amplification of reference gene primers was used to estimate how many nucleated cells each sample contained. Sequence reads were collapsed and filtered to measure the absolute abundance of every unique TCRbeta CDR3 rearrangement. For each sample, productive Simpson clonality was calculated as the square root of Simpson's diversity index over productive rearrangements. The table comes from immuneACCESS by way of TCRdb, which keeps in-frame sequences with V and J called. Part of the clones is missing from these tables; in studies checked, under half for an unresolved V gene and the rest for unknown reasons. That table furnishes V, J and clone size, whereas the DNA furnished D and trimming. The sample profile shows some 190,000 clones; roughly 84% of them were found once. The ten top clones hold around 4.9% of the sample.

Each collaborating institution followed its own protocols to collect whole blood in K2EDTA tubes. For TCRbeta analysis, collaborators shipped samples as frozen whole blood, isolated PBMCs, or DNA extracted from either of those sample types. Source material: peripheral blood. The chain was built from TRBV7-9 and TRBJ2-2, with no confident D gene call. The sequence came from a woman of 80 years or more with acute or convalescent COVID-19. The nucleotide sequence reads TGTGCCAGCAGCTTAGTAGTTTCCGGGGAGCTGTTTTTT. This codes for CASSLVVSGELFF.